One T cell receptor (beta chain) is described in this entry. Its antigen has not been determined. One base away there is no much larger clone; base qualities are not given. The cohort consisted of more than 650 healthy bone marrow donors. All cohort members were sampled while nominally healthy, although unrecorded immune exposures were likely present. The donor tested CMV seronegative, placing the donor among the 350 to 400 seronegative members of the cohort. Every donor gave a peripheral blood sample, and the peripheral blood mononuclear cells from that sample were used for TCR beta sequencing. Genomic DNA was extracted from the blood cell samples with the Qiagen DNeasy Blood Extraction Kit. This sample is drawn from a study of cytomegalovirus exposure and HLA in healthy donors (dated by TCRdb to about 2017). At the level of the whole study: According to an earlier analysis of 587 of the donors, about 179 million T cells yielded 117 million unique TCR beta sequences and approximately 300 Gb of sequence data. An early release covering roughly 600 HLA-typed donors comprised roughly 300 gigabases of sequencing data and tens of millions of unique TCR sequences. Of the roughly 400 genotyped donors, approximately 82% fell in the genetic ancestry cluster associated with self-reported Caucasian donors. The aim of the study was to test whether cataloging public T cell receptors could identify signatures of past pathogen exposure. The study profiled the T cell repertoires of hundreds of subjects by immunosequencing and related them to cytomegalovirus serostatus. Along with the roughly 710-subject first cohort, a separate validation cohort of 120 different subjects was used. High-throughput TCR immunosequencing, statistical association of individual TCRs with disease status, and machine learning were combined to predict cytomegalovirus infection status. In a later analysis, previously published TCR beta repertoires from some 640 donors were re-analyzed and high-resolution HLA genotyping was added so that TCR occurrence patterns could be studied. The later analysis used no new phenotypic data to find candidate immune exposures, relying instead on TCR beta sequences and their occurrence across donors. In an earlier analysis of 500 to 650 of the donors, high-throughput TCR beta sequencing was used to judge whether each TCR beta V gene segment behaved as functional or pseudogenic. Donor age, sex, ethnicity and CMV serostatus were collected together with the repertoire data. A later genetic analysis took genome-wide SNP genotypes for about three fifths of the roughly 670 donors and used that subset as a discovery cohort. Every discovery cohort repertoire had been produced on one sequencing platform. HLA typing covered class I and class II loci at four-digit resolution. Typing coverage differed by locus: A, B, C, DRB1 and DQB1 were typed in about 620-640 donors, DQA1 in about 510, DPA1 in some 570, and DPB1 in around 490. Roughly 5 DR-DQ haplotypes were handled as single units for association and clustering, since linkage in the cohort was strong. Among 398 genotyped donors of the cohort, an average of around 240,000 unique TCR beta nucleotide sequences were sequenced per donor, roughly 18% of them non-productive.

The library was prepared using the immunoSEQ multiplex PCR assay. For the multiplex PCR, a mixture combining 60 forward primers for TCR Vbeta segments and 13 reverse primers for TCR Jbeta segments was used. Amplification of the CDR3 region of rearranged TCR beta genes was performed with a multiplex PCR assay on genomic DNA. Amplified TCR beta libraries were sequenced as 87-base-pair reads on the Illumina HiSeq System. Turning to the authors' computational methods: A later analysis tallied roughly 78 million unique TCR beta chains across the 600 to 700 repertoires, and about 10 million of those chains were shared by two or more donors. Raw reads were error-corrected and collapsed into unique sequences with a nearest-neighbor algorithm that merged closely related sequences to remove PCR and sequencing errors. To assign V, D and J gene segments, CDR3 sequences were aligned to IMGT reference sequences. Each retained sequence needed at least a six-nucleotide match to both a V gene segment and a J gene segment. Rearrangements were called productive when the CDR3 lacked stop codons and stayed in frame with V and J; all others were non-productive. CDR3 was defined according to IMGT convention as the region running from the second conserved V-encoded cysteine to the conserved J-encoded phenylalanine. Sequences without an unambiguous match to a single V gene segment were excluded from the earlier analysis of several hundred of the donors. In an earlier analysis of 587 of the donors, V segments were called functional above 56.7% productive rearrangements and were called segregating when the between-donor standard deviation exceeded 5%. To diagnose cytomegalovirus status from the catalog of TCR beta chain sequences, a statistical classification framework was built. V and J gene assignment, in a later analysis, came from comparing TCR nucleotide sequences with IMGT/GENE-DB human TR gene sequences. A later analysis assigned CDR3 sequences and most-parsimonious VDJ recombination scenarios with the TCRdist pipeline. In a later analysis, every TCR beta chain was defined by the combination of its CDR3 amino acid sequence and its V-gene family, and reads without a unique V-gene family were dropped. A later analysis removed 592 highly shared, low-generation-probability nucleotide sequences to deal with suspected cross-contamination and a sequencing artifact. In a later analysis, a clonal expansion index was calculated for each public chain from normalized within-repertoire ranks of inferred template counts. A later analysis computed generation probabilities with a VDJ recombination model fitted to out-of-frame rearrangements, and checked the results against IGoR. In a later analysis, hypergeometric tests were used to score TCR-TCR, TCR-HLA and TCR-CMV co-occurrence, with a repertoire-size bias correction applied to TCR pairs. To estimate false discovery rates, a later analysis permuted the HLA or CMV assignments 20 times. In a later analysis, co-occurring TCRs were grouped using DBSCAN, and TCRdist sequence similarity was added for clustering within HLA-allele-positive subsets. Repertoires with fewer than 30,000 or more than 120,000 public chains were left out of co-occurrence clustering, as were a handful of repertoires with anomalous nucleotide sharing. TCRdb carries this immuneACCESS record with in-frame sequences only. Its versions omit some clonotypes, under half of them owing to an unresolved V gene in the studies checked, with the rest unexplained. For V, J and clone size, that table is used; D and trimming come from the DNA. For this sample there are approximately 130,000 clones; about 79% appear just once. The ten largest clones capture roughly 2.5% of the sample.

Here V drops 5 bases and J drops 2 bases, and the junction holds 7 bases not matched to any gene. For CDR1 and CDR2, the germline V gene (reference sequence) lists SGHNT and YYREEE. The CDR3 measures 16 amino acids from cysteine to phenylalanine. Only the CDR3 DNA is retained, 48 bases long and in frame from the first base. General findings and caveats noted by the study authors: Immune exposure information for the cohort was limited to CMV serostatus. In this cohort, only TCR beta chains were sequenced, and detectable features were limited by the absence of alpha or paired-chain data. HLA typing was unavailable for some donors at each locus, so association tests used only the typed subset. A cluster of highly shared sequence variants was judged likely to represent a technical artifact of the sequencing pipeline. When HLA alleles, especially DR and DQ, strongly co-occurred, TCR associations were difficult to assign to individual alleles. Because the 87-base-pair reads could not distinguish some IMGT-functional V segments, including TRBV6-2 and TRBV6-3, those segments were excluded. A later analysis reported that several top co-occurrence clusters appeared linked to parvovirus B19, influenza, CMV and Epstein-Barr virus. A later genetic analysis associated a missense DCLRE1C variant with V-gene and J-gene trimming of TCR beta chains, and an independent cohort replicated the association. The earlier analysis of nearly 600 of the donors excluded over 15 rarely observed V segments, including chromosome 9 orphons, because counts were too low. Most TCR sequences were observed very rarely across donors, whereas some public TCRs were present in many individuals. In a later analysis, most CMV-associated TCR beta chains were found to appear HLA-restricted, with HLA associations seemingly driven largely by CMV exposure. According to the authors, the approach could potentially be generalized to other disease states and immunological phenotypes. Sequencing depth was assumed to be roughly uniform across donors in the presence/absence analyses, though that assumption may not hold. At a false discovery rate of 0.05, a later analysis linked about 16,000 TCR beta sequences to specific HLA alleles. In an earlier analysis of about 600 of the donors, most TCR beta V segments appeared in productive rearrangements about 87% or about 30% of the time, broadly matching IMGT annotations. A later analysis found that HLA-associated TCR beta chains were more clonally expanded and had lower generation probabilities than equally common non-associated chains. In a later genetic analysis, fewer N-insertions in productive TCRs were reported among donors in an Asian-associated ancestry cluster than the approximately 670-donor mean. In a later analysis, TCR association rates were found to vary across HLA loci, with the most associated TCRs seen for DRB1 alleles and the fewest for HLA-C alleles. A few of the identified cytomegalovirus-associated TCR beta chains were confirmed in vitro to be specific for cytomegalovirus antigens. A further reported finding was that TCR beta sequences accurately predicted the HLA-A and HLA-B alleles for most subjects in the first cohort. Correlated functional status among segregating V segments might be attributable to linkage disequilibrium, but an unknown experimental factor could not be ruled out. A total of 164 TCR beta chains were listed by the study as associated with cytomegalovirus. The classifier was reported to diagnose cytomegalovirus status with high specificity and sensitivity in both the original and validation cohorts.

Input material: PBMCs. The TCR sequence derives from a man aged 50-60 years in good health and CMV-seronegative. Rearrangement joined TRBV5-4 to TRBJ2-3; 11 nucleotides in the junction match TRBD2. The nucleotide sequence reads as follows: TGTGCCAGCAGTACCTCTAGCGGGGGGCCCACAGATACGCAGTATTTT. This encodes CASSTSSGGPTDTQYF.